Detailed here is one TCR beta chain. Each CDR3 protein gets one entry after TCRdb re-called the RT-PCR reads with MiXCR. This sample yields about 680,000 distinct CDR3 sequences, of which 14% are seen a single time; 3.6% belongs to the top ten. The length of the CDR3 is 15 residues. Germline CDR1 reads LGHDT; CDR2 reads YNNKEL (reference sequence). V shed 0 bases and J shed 8 bases, with 16 bases lying between them. This TCR was sampled from a female donor in good health, serving as a healthy control. This chain connects TRBV3-1 to TRBJ1-1, with D unresolved. Sequences were obtained from memory CD4+ T cells from blood. DNA of the CDR3: TGTGCCAGCAGCCAAGATTCAGGCGTCGGGTCGGAAGCTTTCTTT. Protein product: CASSQDSGVGSEAFF.